The text below deals with one T cell receptor (beta chain). Its antigen is not yet known. No much larger clone exists at a distance of one base, and base qualities are not known. This specimen comes from a study of patients and donors after allogeneic stem cell transplantation (dated by TCRdb to the early 2020s). Libraries were prepared through RT-PCR. Sequencing relied on a NextSeq 550. TCRdb trimmed public reads at Q25 via fastp, called clones via MiXCR and kept in-frame beta chains. Identical CDR3 protein sequences are pooled into one entry, listed with their most common genes and DNA. This sample has around 17,000 distinct CDR3 sequences in its table, and approximately 30% of those were observed once. The top ten hold more than 35% of the sample. This clonotype originated in a human donor who was either an allogeneic HSCT recipient or a stem cell or donor lymphocyte infusion donor (not recorded which). It is not recorded whose cells these are; they may come from a transplant donor. Sequencing was performed on blood, either unsorted or a sorted T cell fraction (not recorded which).

The CDR3 reads as follows: CSAQAGTGYEDTQYF. The DNA sequence follows: TGCAGTGCACAAGCCGGGACAGGGTATGAAGATACGCAGTATTTT. The chain uses TRBV20-1 and TRBJ2-3, with 9 junctional bases fitting TRBD1. V loses 6 bases at its end and J loses 5 bases; junction bases beyond the gene matches: 12. CDR1 and CDR2 (DFQATT, SNEGSKA) derive from the germline V gene (reference sequence). CDR3 length: 15 amino acids, cysteine to phenylalanine. Only the CDR3 region is kept as DNA, spanning 45 bases read in frame from base 1.